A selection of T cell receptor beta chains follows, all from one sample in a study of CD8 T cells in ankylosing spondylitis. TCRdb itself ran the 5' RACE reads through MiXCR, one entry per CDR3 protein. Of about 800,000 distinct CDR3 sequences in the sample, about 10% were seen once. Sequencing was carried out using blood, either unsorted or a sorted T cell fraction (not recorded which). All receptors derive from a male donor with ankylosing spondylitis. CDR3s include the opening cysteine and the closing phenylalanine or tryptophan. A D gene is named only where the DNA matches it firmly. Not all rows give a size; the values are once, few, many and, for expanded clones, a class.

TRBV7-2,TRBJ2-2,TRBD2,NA,TGTGCCAGCAGCACCGGGACTAGCGGGAGTTACGGGGAGCTGTTTTTT,CASSTGTSGSYGELFF
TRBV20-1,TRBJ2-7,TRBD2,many,TGCAGTGCTAGAGACCGGCGACTAGCGGCCTCCGAGCAGTACTTC,CSARDRRLAASEQYF
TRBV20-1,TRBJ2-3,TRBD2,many,TGCAGTGCGTACGAGGCTAGCGGGAGGAAGAATACGCAGTATTTT,CSAYEASGRKNTQYF
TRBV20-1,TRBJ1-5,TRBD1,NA,TGCAGTGCTACCCGGCAGGGGGCGCGTCAGCCCCAGCATTTT,CSATRQGARQPQHF
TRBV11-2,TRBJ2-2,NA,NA,TGTGCCAGCAGAAATGCCCCCCGGGTTCACACCGGGGAGCTGTTTTTT,CASRNAPRVHTGELFF
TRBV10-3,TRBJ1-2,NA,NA,TGTGCCATCAGTGACTCTGCGTTGGGGGGCTACACCTTC,CAISDSALGGYTF
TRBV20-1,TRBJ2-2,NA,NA,TGCTGCGCTAGGGGCCTTAGAGAGACAACGAACACCGGGGAGCTGTTTTTT,CCARGLRETTNTGELFF
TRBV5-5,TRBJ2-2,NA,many,TGTGCCAGCAGCAACCCAGCCGGGGAGCTGTTTTTT,CASSNPAGELFF
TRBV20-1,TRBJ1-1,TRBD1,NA,TGCAGTGCTAAGGGAAAACAGGGGAAGTGGATGAACACTGAGGCTTTCTTT,CSAKGKQGKWMNTEAFF
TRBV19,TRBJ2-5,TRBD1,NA,TGTGCCAGTAGAGATACAGGGGGGAAGACCCAGTACTTC,CASRDTGGKTQYF
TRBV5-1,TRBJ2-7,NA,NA,TGCGCCAGCAGCCTGGCCCGGGGATTGGGGGACGAGCAGTACTTC,CASSLARGLGDEQYF
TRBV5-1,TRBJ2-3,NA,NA,TGCGCCAGCAGCTTGGGGGAGCTGGAGGATACGCAGTATTTT,CASSLGELEDTQYF
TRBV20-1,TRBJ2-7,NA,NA,TGCAGTGCTGCCCCTTTGTACTACGAGCAGTACTTC,CSAAPLYYEQYF
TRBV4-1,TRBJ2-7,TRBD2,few,TGCGCCAGCAGCCAAACCGGGACTAGCGGAGACTACGAGCAGTACTTC,CASSQTGTSGDYEQYF
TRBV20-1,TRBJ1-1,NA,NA,TGCAGTGCTTGGAGGGATATGAACACTGAAGCTTTCTTT,CSAWRDMNTEAFF
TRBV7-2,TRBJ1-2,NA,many,TGTGCCAGCAGCTTAGGCACCTCCTATGGCTACACCTTC,CASSLGTSYGYTF
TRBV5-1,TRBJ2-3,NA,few,TGCGCCAGCAGCACCGGGGACGGGTTCGAAGATACGCAGTATTTT,CASSTGDGFEDTQYF
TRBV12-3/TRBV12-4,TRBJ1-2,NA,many,TGTGCCAGCGCCATAATCAGGGACCGTGGCTACACCTTC,CASAIIRDRGYTF
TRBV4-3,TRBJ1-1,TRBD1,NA,TGCGCCAGCAGCCACCGGACAGGCGCGGGCACTGAAGCTTTCTTT,CASSHRTGAGTEAFF
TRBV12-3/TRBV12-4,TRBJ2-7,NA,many,TGTGCCAGCAGGGCCACACTTGGGACACCGGCCGACAAGGAGCAGTACTTC,CASRATLGTPADKEQYF
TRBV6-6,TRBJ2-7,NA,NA,TGTGCCAGCCACAGGACTGGTTCCTACGAGCAGTACTTC,CASHRTGSYEQYF
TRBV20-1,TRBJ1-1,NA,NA,TGCAGTGCTAGAGATCCCGGGGTGGGCACTGAAGCTTTCTTT,CSARDPGVGTEAFF
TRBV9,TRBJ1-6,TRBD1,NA,TGTGCCAGCAGCGACCCAAGGACAGGGATGTCACCCCTCCACTTT,CASSDPRTGMSPLHF
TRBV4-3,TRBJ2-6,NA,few,TGCGCCAGCAGCCAAGATAGGGGAGGGGCCAACGTCCTGACTTTC,CASSQDRGGANVLTF
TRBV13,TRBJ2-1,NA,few,TGTGCCAGCAGCTCCCGGGACAAGTTCTACAATGAGCAGTTCTTC,CASSSRDKFYNEQFF
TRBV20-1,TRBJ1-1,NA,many,TGCAGTGCTAGAGATCATAGGGGCACAGCTGAAGCTTTCTTT,CSARDHRGTAEAFF
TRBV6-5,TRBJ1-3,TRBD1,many,TGTGCCAGCAGTTACTCTGGGGGACAGCCCTTCTCTGGAAACACCATATATTTT,CASSYSGGQPFSGNTIYF
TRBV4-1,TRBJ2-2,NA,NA,TGCGCCAGCAACCCTAGAGGGGGCACCGGGGAGCTGTTTTTT,CASNPRGGTGELFF
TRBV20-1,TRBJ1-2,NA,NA,TGCAGTGCTAGAGATGAGGTCCGATCTAACTATGGCTACACCTTC,CSARDEVRSNYGYTF
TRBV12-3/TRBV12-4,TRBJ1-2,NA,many,TGTGCCAGCAGCCCTGGATCGTATGGCTACACCTTC,CASSPGSYGYTF
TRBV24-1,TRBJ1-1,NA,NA,TGTGCCACCAGTGGCCCACGGAGGGAGCTCCTTGAAGCTTTCTTT,CATSGPRRELLEAFF
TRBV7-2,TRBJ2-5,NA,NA,TGTGCCAGCAGCTTAAGTTCCAGCAGGGGGGTACGAGAGACCCAGTACTTC,CASSLSSSRGVRETQYF
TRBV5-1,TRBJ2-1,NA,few,TGCGCCAGCAGGACAGTTGGGGGCGATGAGCAGTTCTTC,CASRTVGGDEQFF
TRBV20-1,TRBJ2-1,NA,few,TGCAGTGCTAGTATAATTAATGAGCAGTTCTTC,CSASIINEQFF
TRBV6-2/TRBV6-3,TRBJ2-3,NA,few,TGTGCCAGCAGTTCTTGGGCTGGAGGAACGCAGTATTTT,CASSSWAGGTQYF
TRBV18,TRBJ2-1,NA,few,TGTGCCAGCTCTCCGAGCCAGAACAATGAGCAGTTCTTC,CASSPSQNNEQFF
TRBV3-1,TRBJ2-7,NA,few,TGTGCCAGCAGCCAAGTCGGGGCAGGTGCCTACGAGCAGTACTTC,CASSQVGAGAYEQYF